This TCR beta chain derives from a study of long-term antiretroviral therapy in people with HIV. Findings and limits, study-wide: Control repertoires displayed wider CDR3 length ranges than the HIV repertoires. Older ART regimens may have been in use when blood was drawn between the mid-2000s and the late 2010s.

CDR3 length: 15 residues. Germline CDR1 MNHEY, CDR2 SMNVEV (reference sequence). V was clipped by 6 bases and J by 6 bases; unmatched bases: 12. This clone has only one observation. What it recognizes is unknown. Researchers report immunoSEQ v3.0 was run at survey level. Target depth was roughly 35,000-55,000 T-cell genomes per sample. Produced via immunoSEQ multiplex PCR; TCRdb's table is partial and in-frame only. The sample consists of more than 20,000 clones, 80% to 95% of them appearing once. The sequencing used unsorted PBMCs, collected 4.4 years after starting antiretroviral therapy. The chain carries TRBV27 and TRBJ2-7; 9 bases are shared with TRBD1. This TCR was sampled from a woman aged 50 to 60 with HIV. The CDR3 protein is CASRQLGQGIFEQYF. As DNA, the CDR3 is TGTGCCAGCAGGCAACTAGGACAGGGGATATTCGAGCAGTACTTC.